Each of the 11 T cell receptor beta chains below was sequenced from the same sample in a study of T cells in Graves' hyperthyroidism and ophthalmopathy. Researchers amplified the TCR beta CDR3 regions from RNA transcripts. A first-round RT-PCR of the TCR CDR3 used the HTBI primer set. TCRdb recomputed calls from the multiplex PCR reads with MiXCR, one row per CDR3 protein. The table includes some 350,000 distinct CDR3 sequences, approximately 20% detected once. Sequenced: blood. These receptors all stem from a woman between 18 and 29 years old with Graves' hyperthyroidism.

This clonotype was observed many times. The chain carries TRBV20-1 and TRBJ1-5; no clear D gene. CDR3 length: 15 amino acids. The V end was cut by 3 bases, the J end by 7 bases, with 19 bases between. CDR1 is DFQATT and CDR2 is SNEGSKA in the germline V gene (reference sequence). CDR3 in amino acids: CSASASVLEEQPQHF. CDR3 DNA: TGCAGTGCTAGCGCCTCGGTATTGGAGGAGCAGCCCCAGCATTTT.

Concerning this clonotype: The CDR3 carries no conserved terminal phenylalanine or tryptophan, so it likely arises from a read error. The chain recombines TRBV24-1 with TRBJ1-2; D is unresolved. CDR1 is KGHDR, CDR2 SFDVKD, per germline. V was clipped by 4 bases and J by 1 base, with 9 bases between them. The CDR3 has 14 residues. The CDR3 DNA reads TGTGCCACCAGTGAGAGCAGAGATAACTATGGCTACACCTAC. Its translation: CATSESRDNYGYTY.

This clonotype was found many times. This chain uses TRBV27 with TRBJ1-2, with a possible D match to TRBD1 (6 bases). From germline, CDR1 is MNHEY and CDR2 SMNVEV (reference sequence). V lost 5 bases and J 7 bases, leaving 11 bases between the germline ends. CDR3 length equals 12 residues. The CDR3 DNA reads TGTGCCAGCAGTGTGACAGGTGGTGGCTACACCTTC. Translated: CASSVTGGGYTF.

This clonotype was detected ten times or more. The CDR3 is CASSAIWTREETQYF. Here the CDR3 DNA reads TGTGCCAGCAGTGCAATTTGGACTAGGGAAGAGACCCAGTACTTC. The chain recombines TRBV2 with TRBJ2-5; 7 positions agree with TRBD2. The junction had 8 bases not matched to a gene; V was cut back by 4 bases and J by 3 bases. CDR3 size: 15 residues. Germline assignment: CDR1 SNHLY and CDR2 FYNNEI. Full variable domain (rest looked up from reference TRBV2 and TRBJ2-5): EPEVTQTPSHQVTQMGQEVILRCVPISNHLYFYWYRQILGQKVEFLVSFYNNEISEKSEIFDDQFSVERPDGSNFTLKIRSTKLEDSAMYFCASSAIWTREETQYFGPGTRLLVL.

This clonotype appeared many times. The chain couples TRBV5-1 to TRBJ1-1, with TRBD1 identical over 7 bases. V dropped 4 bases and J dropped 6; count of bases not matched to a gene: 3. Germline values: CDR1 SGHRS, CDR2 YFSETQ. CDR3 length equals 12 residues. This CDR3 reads CASSPGTAEAFF. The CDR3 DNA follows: TGCGCCAGCAGCCCAGGGACAGCTGAAGCTTTCTTT.

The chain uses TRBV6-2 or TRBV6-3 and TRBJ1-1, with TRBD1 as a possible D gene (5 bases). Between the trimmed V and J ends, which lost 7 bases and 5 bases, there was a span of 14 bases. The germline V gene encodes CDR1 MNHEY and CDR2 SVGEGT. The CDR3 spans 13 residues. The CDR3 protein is CASTFQGRTEAFF. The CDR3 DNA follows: TGTGCCAGCACCTTCCAGGGTCGGACTGAAGCTTTCTTT.

CDR3 sequence: CASSSQGGGNTIYF. Written as DNA, the CDR3 is TGTGCCAGCAGTTCACAGGGAGGGGGAAACACCATATATTTT. The gene calls are TRBV12-3 or TRBV12-4 and TRBJ1-3; the D gene is possibly TRBD1 (6 bases). V gave up 4 bases and J gave up 4 bases, with 11 bases separating them. This CDR3 spans 14 amino acids.

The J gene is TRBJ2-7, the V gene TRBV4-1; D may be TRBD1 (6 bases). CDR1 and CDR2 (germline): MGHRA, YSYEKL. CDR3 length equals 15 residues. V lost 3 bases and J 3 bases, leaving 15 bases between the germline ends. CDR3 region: CASSHPGWGLYEQYF. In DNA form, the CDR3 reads TGCGCCAGCAGCCACCCGGGTTGGGGGCTCTACGAGCAGTACTTC.

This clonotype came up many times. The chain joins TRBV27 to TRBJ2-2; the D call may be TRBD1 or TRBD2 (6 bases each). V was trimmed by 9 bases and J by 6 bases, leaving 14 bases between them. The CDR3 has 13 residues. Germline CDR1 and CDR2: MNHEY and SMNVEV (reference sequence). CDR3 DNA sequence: TGTGCCAGTTCGGGGGCAGGGTCCGGGGAGCTGTTTTTT. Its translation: CASSGAGSGELFF.

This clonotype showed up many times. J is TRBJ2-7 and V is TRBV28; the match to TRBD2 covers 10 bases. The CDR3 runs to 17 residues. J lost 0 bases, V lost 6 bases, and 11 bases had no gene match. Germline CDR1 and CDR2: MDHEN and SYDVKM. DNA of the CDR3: TGTGCCAGCAGCGTGTCTAGCGGGGGCCGCAGCTCCTACGAGCAGTACTTC. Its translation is CASSVSSGGRSSYEQYF. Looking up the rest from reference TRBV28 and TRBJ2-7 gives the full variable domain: DVKVTQSSRYLVKRTGEKVFLECVQDMDHENMFWYRQDPGLGLRLIYFSYDVKMKEKGDIPEGYSVSREKKERFSLILESASTNQTSMYLCASSVSSGGRSSYEQYFGPGTRLTVT.

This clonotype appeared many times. This CDR3 reads CSVDGRAETQYF. Written as DNA, the CDR3 is TGCAGCGTTGATGGCAGGGCGGAGACCCAGTACTTC. The chain has TRBV29-1 and TRBJ2-5; possible D gene TRBD1, 5 bases. This CDR3 has 12 residues. V lost 3 bases and J lost 5, with 10 bases in between. Germline CDR1 is SQVTM and CDR2 is ANQGSEA.